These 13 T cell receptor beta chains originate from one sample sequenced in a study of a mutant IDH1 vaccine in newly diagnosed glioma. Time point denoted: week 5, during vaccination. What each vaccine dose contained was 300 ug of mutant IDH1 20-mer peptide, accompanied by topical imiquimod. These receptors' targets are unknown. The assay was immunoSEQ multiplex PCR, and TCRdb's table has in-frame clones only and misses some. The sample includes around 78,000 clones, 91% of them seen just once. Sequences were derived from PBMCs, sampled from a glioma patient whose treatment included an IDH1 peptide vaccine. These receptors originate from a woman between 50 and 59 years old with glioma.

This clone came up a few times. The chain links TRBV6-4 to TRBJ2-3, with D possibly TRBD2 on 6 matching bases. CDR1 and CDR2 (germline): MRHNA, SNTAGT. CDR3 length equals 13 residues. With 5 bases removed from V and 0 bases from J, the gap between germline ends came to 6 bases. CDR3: CASSSGSTDTQYF. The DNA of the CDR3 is TGTGCCAGCAGTAGCGGGAGCACAGATACGCAGTATTTT.

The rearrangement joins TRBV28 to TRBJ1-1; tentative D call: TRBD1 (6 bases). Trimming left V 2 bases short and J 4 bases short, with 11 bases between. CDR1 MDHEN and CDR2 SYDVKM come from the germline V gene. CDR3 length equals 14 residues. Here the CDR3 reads CASSLRRGGTEAFF. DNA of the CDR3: TGTGCCAGCAGTTTACGGAGGGGGGGCACTGAAGCTTTCTTT.

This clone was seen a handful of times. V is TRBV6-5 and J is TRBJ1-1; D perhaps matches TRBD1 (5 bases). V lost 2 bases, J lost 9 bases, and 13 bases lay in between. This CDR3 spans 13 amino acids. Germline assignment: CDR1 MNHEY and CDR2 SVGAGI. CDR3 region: CASSYRTGGQAFF. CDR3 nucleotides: TGTGCCAGCAGTTACCGGACTGGGGGACAAGCTTTCTTT.

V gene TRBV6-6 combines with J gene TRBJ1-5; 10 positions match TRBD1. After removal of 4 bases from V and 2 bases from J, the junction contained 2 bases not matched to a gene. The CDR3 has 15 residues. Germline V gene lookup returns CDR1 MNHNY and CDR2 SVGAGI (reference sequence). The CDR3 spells CASSSGQGGNQPQHF. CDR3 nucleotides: TGTGCCAGCAGTTCCGGACAGGGGGGCAATCAGCCCCAGCATTTT.

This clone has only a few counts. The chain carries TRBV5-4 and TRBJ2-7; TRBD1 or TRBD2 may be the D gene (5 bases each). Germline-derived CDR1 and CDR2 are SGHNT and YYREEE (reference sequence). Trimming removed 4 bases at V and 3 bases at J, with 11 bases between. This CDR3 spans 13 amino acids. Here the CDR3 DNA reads TGTGCCAGCAGCATCGGGACGTTCTACGAGCAGTACTTC. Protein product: CASSIGTFYEQYF.

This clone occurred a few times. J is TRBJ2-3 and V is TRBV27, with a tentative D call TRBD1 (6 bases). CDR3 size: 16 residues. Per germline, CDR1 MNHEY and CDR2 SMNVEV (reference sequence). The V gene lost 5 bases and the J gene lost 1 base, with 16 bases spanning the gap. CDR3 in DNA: TGTGCCAGCAGTCCCGGCAGGGGAAGGGGCACAGATACGCAGTATTTT. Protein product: CASSPGRGRGTDTQYF.

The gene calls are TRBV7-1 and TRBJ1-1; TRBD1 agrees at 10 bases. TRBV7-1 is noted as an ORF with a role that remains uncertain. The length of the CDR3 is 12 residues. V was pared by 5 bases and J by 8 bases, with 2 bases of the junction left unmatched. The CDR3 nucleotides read TGTGCCAGCAGCAAGGGACAGGGGGAAGCTTTCTTT. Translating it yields CASSKGQGEAFF.

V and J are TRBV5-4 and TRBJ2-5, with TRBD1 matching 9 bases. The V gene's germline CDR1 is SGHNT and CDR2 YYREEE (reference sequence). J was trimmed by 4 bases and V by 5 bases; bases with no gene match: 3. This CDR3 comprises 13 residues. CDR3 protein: CASRTGGRETQYF. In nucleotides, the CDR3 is TGTGCCAGCAGGACAGGGGGACGAGAGACCCAGTACTTC.

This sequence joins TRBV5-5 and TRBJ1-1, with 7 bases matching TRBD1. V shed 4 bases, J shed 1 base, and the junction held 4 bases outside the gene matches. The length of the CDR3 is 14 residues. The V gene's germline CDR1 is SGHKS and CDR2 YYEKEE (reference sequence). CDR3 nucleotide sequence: TGTGCCAGCAGCCCCGGACAGGCGAACACTGAAGCTTTCTTT. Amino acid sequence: CASSPGQANTEAFF.

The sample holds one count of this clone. The CDR3 nucleotides read TGTGCCAGCAGTGACACAGGGAGATCACCCCTCCACTTT. Its protein is CASSDTGRSPLHF. The chain couples TRBV6-1 to TRBJ1-6, with D perhaps TRBD1 (6 bases). The germline CDR1 and CDR2 sequences are MNHNS and SASEGT. The CDR3 covers 13 residues. V lost 3 bases, J lost 10 bases, and 10 bases lay in between.

The CDR3 nucleotides read TGTGCTAGTGGGACGGGACAGAGGAACACTGAAGCTTTCTTT. As protein: CASGTGQRNTEAFF. The chain uses TRBV12-5 and TRBJ1-1; 7 bases line up with TRBD1. This CDR3 comprises 14 residues. Germline V gene lookup returns CDR1 LGHNT and CDR2 FRNRAP. Trimming at V came to 6 bases and at J to 1 base, leaving 5 bases not matched to a gene.

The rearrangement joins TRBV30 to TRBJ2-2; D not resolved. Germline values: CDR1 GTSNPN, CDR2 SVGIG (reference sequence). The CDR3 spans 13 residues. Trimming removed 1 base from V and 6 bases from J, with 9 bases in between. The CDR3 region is CAWSGGPPGELFF. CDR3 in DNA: TGTGCCTGGAGTGGAGGTCCCCCCGGGGAGCTGTTTTTT. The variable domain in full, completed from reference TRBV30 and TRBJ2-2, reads SQTIHQWPATLVQPVGSPLSLECTVEGTSNPNLYWYRQAAGRGLQLLFYSVGIGQISSEVPQNLSASRPQDRQFILSSKKLLLSDSGFYLCAWSGGPPGELFFGEGSRLTVL.

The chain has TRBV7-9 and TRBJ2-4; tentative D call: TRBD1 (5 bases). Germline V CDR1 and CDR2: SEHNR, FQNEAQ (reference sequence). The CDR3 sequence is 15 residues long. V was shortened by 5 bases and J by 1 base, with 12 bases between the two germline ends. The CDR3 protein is CASSLSSGAKNIQYF. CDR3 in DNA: TGTGCCAGCAGCCTAAGCTCAGGGGCCAAAAACATTCAGTACTTC.